This is a list of T cell receptor beta chains from one sample in a study of blood T cell repertoires in COVID-19. Profiling relied on immunoSEQ multiplex PCR, and the TCRdb table lists in-frame clones only, not all of them. Counted here are around 200,000 clones, more than 70% occurring once; the ten biggest clones make up 5.6%. Sequencing used PBMCs or T cells enriched from blood (not recorded which). These receptors were taken from a man in his forties with acute COVID-19. Each CDR3 is given with its conserved first and last residue. A D gene is named only where the DNA matches it firmly. Expanded clones get a size class; other rows say once, few or many, or leave the size out.

clone_size	j_call	v_call	d_call	cdr3_aa	cdr3_nt
.	TRBJ2-7	TRBV5-1	TRBD1	CASSLLTGTGTGEQYF	TGCGCCAGCAGCTTACTAACCGGGACAGGGACTGGCGAGCAGTACTTC
.	TRBJ2-7	TRBV10-1	TRBD2	CASKPGLAGEQYF	TGCGCCAGCAAACCGGGACTAGCAGGCGAGCAGTACTTC
.	TRBJ2-1	TRBV20-1	TRBD2	CSASTPGAGYNEQFF	TGCAGTGCTAGTACCCCGGGAGCGGGGTACAATGAGCAGTTCTTC
.	TRBJ2-3	TRBV15	.	CATSREEAGTQYF	TGTGCCACCAGCAGAGAGGAGGCTGGTACGCAGTATTTT
few	TRBJ2-3	TRBV7-2	.	CASSTFGLPTDTQYF	TGTGCCAGCAGTACTTTTGGACTTCCCACAGATACGCAGTATTTT
.	TRBJ1-5	TRBV19	.	CASRVGYNQPQHF	TGTGCCAGTAGAGTCGGTTACAATCAGCCCCAGCATTTT
.	TRBJ1-1	TRBV6-6	.	CASIDRHGNTEAFF	TGTGCCAGCATTGACCGACATGGGAACACTGAAGCTTTCTTT
few	TRBJ2-2	TRBV5-1	.	CASSLYAGAHTGELFF	TGCGCCAGCAGCTTGTATGCAGGGGCCCACACCGGGGAGCTGTTTTTT
.	TRBJ1-2	TRBV28	.	CASSVGQANYGYTF	TGTGCCAGCAGTGTCGGTCAGGCTAACTATGGCTACACCTTC
.	TRBJ1-2	TRBV2	TRBD1	CASSPTGNGGYTF	TGTGCCAGCAGCCCGACAGGGAATGGCGGCTACACCTTC
.	TRBJ2-4	TRBV2	TRBD1	CASSEGGQSRF	TGTGCCAGCAGTGAAGGGGGACAGTCCCGCTTC
.	TRBJ2-7	TRBV24-1	TRBD1	CATSESGGARIYEQYF	TGTGCCACCAGTGAATCAGGGGGCGCAAGGATCTACGAGCAGTACTTC
once	TRBJ2-2	TRBV10-1	.	CASSVTDTGELFF	TGCGCCAGCAGTGTGACAGACACCGGGGAGCTGTTTTTT
.	TRBJ1-1	TRBV10-3	.	CAISGTGDTEAFF	TGTGCCATCAGTGGGACGGGGGACACTGAAGCTTTCTTT
.	TRBJ2-3	TRBV6-5	TRBD2	CASSYGGSRSDTQYF	TGTGCCAGCAGTTACGGCGGGAGTAGGTCAGATACGCAGTATTTT
.	TRBJ2-1	TRBV3-1/TRBV3-2	.	CASSQELRPTSEQFF	TGTGCCAGCAGCCAAGAACTGCGGCCGACCAGTGAGCAGTTCTTC
.	TRBJ1-2	TRBV12-5	TRBD1	CASGEVSGTGVFGYTF	TGTGCTAGTGGTGAAGTCTCCGGGACAGGGGTCTTTGGCTACACCTTC
.	TRBJ2-7	TRBV7-2	.	CASSSLLPYEQYF	TGTGCCAGCAGCTCCCTATTACCCTACGAGCAGTACTTC
.	TRBJ1-6	TRBV4-2	.	CASSQNTGDGGSPLHF	TGTGCCAGCAGCCAAAATACCGGGGACGGGGGTTCACCCCTCCACTTT
.	TRBJ2-1	TRBV14	.	CASSPGRELSYNEQFF	TGTGCCAGCAGCCCAGGTCGGGAACTCTCCTACAATGAGCAGTTCTTC